This TCR beta chain is drawn from a study of a mutant IDH1 vaccine in newly diagnosed glioma. With respect to this clone: Antigen unknown.

Sequencing was performed with immunoSEQ multiplex PCR; in TCRdb, only in-frame clones are kept and a portion is missing. Of around 42,000 clones listed, over 75% were seen once; the top ten hold around 1.7%. Time point given: week 5, during vaccination. Doses comprised 300 ug of mutant IDH1 20-mer peptide each, plus topical imiquimod. Sequenced material: PBMCs, taken from a glioma patient whose treatment included an IDH1 peptide vaccine. The receptor was isolated from a man aged 40-50 years with glioma.

The CDR3 nucleotides read TGTGCCAGCTCACCACAAGATCAGGCTGCGGCGCAGTATTTT. It translates to CASSPQDQAAAQYF. This chain joins TRBV18 and TRBJ2-3, with unresolved D. V dropped 1 base and J dropped 10 bases, with 15 bases sitting between them. There are 14 residues in the CDR3. The germline CDR1 and CDR2 sequences are KGHSH and LQKENI.